The 8 T cell receptor beta chains presented below share a single source sample, sequenced in a study of early T cells in non-severe SARS-CoV-2 infection. A single record per CDR3 protein comes from TCRdb applying MiXCR to the 5' RACE reads. The sample has 87,000 or so distinct CDR3 sequences; 12% to 15% are singletons. Sequenced material: whole blood. These receptors were collected from an adult who was a healthcare worker with PCR-confirmed SARS-CoV-2 infection or an uninfected control (not recorded which).

This clonotype appeared many times. The chain couples TRBV7-6 to TRBJ1-3; D is unresolved. Germline CDR1 is SGHVS and CDR2 is FNYEAQ. CDR3 length equals 13 residues. V was shortened by 6 bases and J by 0 bases, with 6 bases between the two germline ends. The CDR3 sequence is CASRDGSGNTIYF. CDR3 in DNA: TGTGCCAGCAGGGACGGCTCTGGAAACACCATATATTTT.

The J gene is TRBJ2-3, the V gene TRBV11-2; D possibly corresponds to TRBD2 (6 bases). Germline CDR1 and CDR2: SGHAT and FQNNGV. Trimming cost V 3 bases and J 3 bases, with 10 bases left between them. The CDR3 extends over 14 amino acids. The CDR3 DNA reads as TGTGCCAGCAGCTTTCAACTAGCTACAGATACGCAGTATTTT. Translation gives CASSFQLATDTQYF.

The rearrangement joins TRBV28 to TRBJ2-1; weak D call: TRBD1 (8 bases). The CDR3 loop spans 14 amino acids. V shed 6 bases and J shed 8 bases, with 17 bases lying between them. Germline assignment: CDR1 MDHEN and CDR2 SYDVKM. The CDR3 spells CASSGGQGADEQFF. In nucleotides, the CDR3 is TGTGCCAGCAGCGGGGGGCAGGGGGCGGATGAGCAGTTCTTC.

This clonotype was seen ten or more times. This chain links TRBV6-2 or TRBV6-3 with TRBJ1-1; D is uncertain. The CDR3 length is 13 residues. In germline, CDR1 is MNHEY, CDR2 SVGEGT. V was clipped by 0 bases and J by 5 bases, with 7 bases between them. CDR3 region: CASSYSRLTEAFF. CDR3 in DNA: TGTGCCAGCAGTTACTCCAGGTTAACTGAAGCTTTCTTT.

V gene TRBV28 combines with J gene TRBJ2-1; 8 bases align to TRBD1. From germline, CDR1 is MDHEN and CDR2 SYDVKM. V lost 5 bases and J lost 0; bases outside the gene matches: 3. The length of the CDR3 is 15 residues. The CDR3 sequence is CASSRQGFSYNEQFF. CDR3 in DNA: TGTGCCAGCAGTCGACAGGGGTTCTCCTACAATGAGCAGTTCTTC.

There are many counts of this clonotype. The chain recombines TRBV28 with TRBJ1-2; 9 positions agree with TRBD1. After removal of 4 bases from V and 6 bases from J, the junction contained 9 bases not matched to a gene. The CDR3 loop spans 15 amino acids. Germline V gene data show CDR1 as MDHEN and CDR2 as SYDVKM. DNA for the CDR3: TGTGCCAGCAGTTCCCCTGGGACAGGGTGGCATGGCTACACCTTC. Protein: CASSSPGTGWHGYTF.

This clonotype has a handful of counts. A junction end diverges from the germline sequence, so it may reflect a read error. The chain uses TRBV7-7 and TRBJ1-1; 9 nucleotides match TRBD1. Germline-derived CDR1 and CDR2 are SSHAT and FNYEAQ (reference sequence). The CDR3 consists of 15 residues. Here the CDR3 reads CASSSPGQGRTEAFF. CDR3 in DNA: TGTGCTAGCAGCTCCCCCGGACAGGGGCGCACTGAAGCTTTCTTT.

The table lists this clonotype with a few counts. The chain links TRBV20-1 to TRBJ2-1, with 15 bases aligning to TRBD2. Per germline, CDR1 DFQATT and CDR2 SNEGSKA (reference sequence). The CDR3 covers 15 residues. The V and J ends lost 3 bases and 5 bases, in that order; junction bases with no gene match: 2. CDR3 bases: TGCAGTGCTAGGGGACTAGCGGGGGGAGACAATGAGCAGTTCTTC. Translation gives CSARGLAGGDNEQFF.